This T cell receptor beta chain was captured by sequencing in a study of blood T cell repertoires in COVID-19 (TCRdb year 2020). Notes on the research overall: Samples from collaborators originated in the United States, Italy and Spain and spanned both the acute and convalescent phases of COVID-19. The material from the prospective study consisted of cDNA or gDNA derived from T cells, B-cell-depleted T cells, or PBMCs. Subjects who had been exposed to COVID-19, were actively infected with it, or had recovered from it provided the deeply sampled blood TCRbeta repertoires that made up the dataset. A freely available public database, intended as a resource for researchers studying the immune response to SARS-CoV-2, is where the repertoires were released. Samples came from the ongoing ImmuneRACE study (first 160 participants) plus 1,254 subjects from 6 global collaborators. The sample metadata nearly always contained a de-identified subject ID, COVID-19 status, age in years and sex. HLA class I and class II types, where available, came from metadata supplied by the sample provider rather than from assay-based typing. What the study reported, not specific to this receptor: The amount of clinical and demographic metadata varied by source and participant and was provided uncurated.

TCRbeta CDR3 regions were amplified from genomic DNA by means of the immunoSEQ Assay, a bias-controlled multiplex PCR. For the original study's pipeline: The number of nucleated cells in each sample was estimated by amplification of reference gene primers within the assay. Sequence reads were collapsed and filtered to measure the absolute abundance of every unique TCRbeta CDR3 rearrangement. For each sample, productive Simpson clonality was calculated as the square root of Simpson's diversity index across productive rearrangements. The source is immuneACCESS, and TCRdb retained only in-frame sequences with V and J called. Part of the clones is not carried over; for the studies checked, unresolved V genes explain less than half of this, and the remainder is unexplained. The DNA was the basis for D and trimming; V, J and clone size are from that table. Here the sample has under 300,000 clones; over 65% occur a single time. The top ten clonotypes cover around 3.4% of the sample.

Note on this clone: Its binding antigen is unknown. Base qualities are not recorded, but no much larger clone differs from it by a single base.

The CDR3 runs 14 residues from the cysteine to the phenylalanine. Only the CDR3 DNA stays, 42 bases, in frame from base 1. Reading the germline V gene (reference sequence) gives CDR1 MNHEY and CDR2 SMNVEV. Trimmed from V: 6 bases; trimmed from J: 8 bases; junction bases lacking a gene match: 7. The collaborating institutions used their own protocols to collect whole blood in K2EDTA tubes. Collaborator samples were shipped for TCRbeta analysis as frozen whole blood, isolated PBMCs, or DNA extracted from either sample type. Sequencing was done on a sample of peripheral blood. The clonotype comes from a woman of 80 years or more with acute or convalescent COVID-19. Here the chain combines TRBV27 and TRBJ1-4, with 9 junctional bases fitting TRBD1. Here the CDR3 is given as CASSLQGAGEKLFF. In nucleotides, the sequence is TGTGCCAGCAGCCTACAGGGGGCAGGGGAAAAACTGTTTTTT. The reference TRBV27 and TRBJ1-4 proteins fill in what lies around the CDR3, so the full variable domain reads EAQVTQNPRYLITVTGKKLTVTCSQNMNHEYMSWYRQDPGLGLRQIYYSMNVEVTDKGDVPEGYKVSRKEKRNFPLILESPSPNQTSLYFCASSLQGAGEKLFFGSGTQLSVL.